Listed below are T cell receptor beta chains from one sample, sequenced in a study of blood T cell repertoires in COVID-19. The table came from immunoSEQ multiplex PCR; TCRdb's copy has only in-frame clones and leaves some out. The sample shows around 67,000 clones, 80% to 90% of them seen only once. The sample taken for sequencing was peripheral blood. The receptors come from a man between 45 and 60 years old with active COVID-19. Both conserved end residues are trimmed from each CDR3.

v_call | cdr3_aa
TRBV3-1/TRBV3-2 | ASSQGVTGSGGYT
TRBV5-1 | ASSFQGTQETQY
TRBV27 | ASSTTLTVGSGDTQY
TRBV11-2 | ASSFLGTGRNEQY
TRBV2 | ASRAGTGDTGELF
TRBV28 | ASSLPSRTGGSNSNQPQH
TRBV2 | ASHLQGSNEKLF
TRBV7-2 | ASSLQREDTEQF
TRBV4-2 | ASSRAGTGSSTDTQY
TRBV18 | ASSPREGAVYEKLF
TRBV28 | ASSLVGGGSTEAF
TRBV19 | ASSIPGYEQY
TRBV19 | ASSMGTSSYEQY
TRBV5-1 | ASSPQSGGGNSPLH
TRBV18 | ASSPGGFREQY
TRBV28 | ASYSTGRAYEQY
TRBV7-9 | ASSLEANTEAF